The source of this TCR beta chain is a study of response to subunit inactivated influenza vaccine. Findings and limits, study-wide: Authors suggested that a seasonal influenza vaccination recruits few new T cells each time.

Points on this clonotype: What it binds is unknown.

V was trimmed by 5 bases and J by 2 bases, leaving 14 bases between them. Germline CDR1 and CDR2: MNHEY and SMNVEV (reference sequence). The CDR3 extends over 15 amino acids. Each CDR3 protein gets one entry after TCRdb re-called the RT-PCR reads with MiXCR. Among a few hundred thousand distinct CDR3 sequences listed, approximately 10% were seen once. This receptor was obtained from a man in his fifties or sixties who received an inactivated influenza vaccine. This sequence joins TRBV27 and TRBJ2-3; D remains unclear. The material was PBMCs from blood, obtained 45 days after vaccination. The CDR3 spells CASSRLLDLTDTQYF. As DNA, the CDR3 is TGTGCCAGCAGTCGGCTCTTGGACCTCACAGATACGCAGTATTTT.